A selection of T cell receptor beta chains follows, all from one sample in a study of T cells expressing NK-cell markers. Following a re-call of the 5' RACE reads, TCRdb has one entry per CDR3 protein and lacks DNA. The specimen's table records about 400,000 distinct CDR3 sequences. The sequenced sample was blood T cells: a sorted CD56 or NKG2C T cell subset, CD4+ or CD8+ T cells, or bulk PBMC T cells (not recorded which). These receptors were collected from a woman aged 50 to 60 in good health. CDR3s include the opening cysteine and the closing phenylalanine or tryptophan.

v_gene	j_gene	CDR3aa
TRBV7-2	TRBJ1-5	CASSVKQGNQPQHF
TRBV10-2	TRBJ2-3	CASSSLELLAGGVDTQYF
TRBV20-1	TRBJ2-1	CSARIDGTAYNEQFF
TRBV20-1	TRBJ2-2	CSAREASGMTGELFF
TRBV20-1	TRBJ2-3	CSAREWEAPLPDTQYF
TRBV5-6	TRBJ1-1	CASSRTTGWNTEAFF
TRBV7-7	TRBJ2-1	CASSRAVEGEQFF
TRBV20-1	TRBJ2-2	CSARDVRGGTGELFF
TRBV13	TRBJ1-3	CASSSPDIEGNTIYF
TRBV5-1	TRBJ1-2	CASSLGDYGYTF
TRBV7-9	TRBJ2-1	CASSLGAGGPREQFF
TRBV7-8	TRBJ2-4	CASSLAGTGGDKNIQYF
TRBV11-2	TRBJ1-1	CASRLGLMNTEAFF
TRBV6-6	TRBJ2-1	CASSYSGQGFNEQFF
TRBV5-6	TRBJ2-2	CASSLDLFRELFF
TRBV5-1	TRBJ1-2	CASSRDDYGYTF
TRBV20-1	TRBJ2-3	CSARDRLAPTQYF
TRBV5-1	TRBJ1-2	CASNSRVDRSNGYTF
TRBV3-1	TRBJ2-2	CASSRGTGVATGELFF
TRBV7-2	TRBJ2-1	CASSARLIQNEQFF
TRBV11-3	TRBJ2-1	CASSPLAGGAKDEQFF
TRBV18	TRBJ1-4	CASSPPQGAGEKLFF
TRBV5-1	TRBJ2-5	CARGGGPSQETQYF
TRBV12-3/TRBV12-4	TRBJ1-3	CASSLGAWSGNTIYF
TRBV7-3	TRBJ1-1	CASSHGVKNTEAFF
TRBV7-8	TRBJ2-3	CASSLRPRFSTDTQYF
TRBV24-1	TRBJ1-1	CATSDSGKGVGLREAFF
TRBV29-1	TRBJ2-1	CSVWTGSSYNEQFF
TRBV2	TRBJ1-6	CASSGQGAYYNSPLHF
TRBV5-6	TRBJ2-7	CASSFDSNEQYF
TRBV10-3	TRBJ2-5	CAISESPTAPQETQYF
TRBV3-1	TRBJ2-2	CASSLRRAATGELFF
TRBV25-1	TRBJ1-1	CASSEPDRGYAEAFF
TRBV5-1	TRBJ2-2	CASSQRRQGRTGELFF
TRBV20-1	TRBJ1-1	CSARWDSLNTEAFF
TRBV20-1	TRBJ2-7	CSARIVWAGDEQYF
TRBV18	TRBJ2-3	CASSPASIPRDTQYF
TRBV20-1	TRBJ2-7	CSARGDSNYEQYF
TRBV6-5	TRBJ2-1	CASTPAGESGEQFF
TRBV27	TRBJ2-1	CASSSSPSMDNEQFF
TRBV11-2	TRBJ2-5	CASSLGLAGGRVETQYF
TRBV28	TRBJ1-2	CASSFANSYGYTF
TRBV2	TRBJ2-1	CASSEEGTGPNEQFF
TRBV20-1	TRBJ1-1	CSASQGSLNTEAFF
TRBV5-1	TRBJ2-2	CASSLEPEVPTGELFF
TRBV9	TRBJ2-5	CASSVSVSGVLQETQYF
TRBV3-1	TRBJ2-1	CASSQELRWDNEQFF
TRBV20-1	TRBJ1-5	CSAKWGDQPQHF
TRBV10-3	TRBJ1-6	CAIGTVYNSPLHF
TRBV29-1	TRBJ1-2	CSVEGDSEGANYGYTF
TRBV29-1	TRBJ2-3	CSVERDYTDTQYF
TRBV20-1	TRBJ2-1	CSAHSLGSSGREQFF
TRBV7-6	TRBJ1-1	CASSLVFRGGTEAFF
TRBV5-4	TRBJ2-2	CASRIAPITGELFF
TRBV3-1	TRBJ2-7	CASSLFEKGRDEQYF
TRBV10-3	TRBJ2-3	CAISREADTQYF
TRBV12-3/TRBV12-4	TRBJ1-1	CASSPAMAVTEAFF
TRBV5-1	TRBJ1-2	CASSREGQLDGYTF
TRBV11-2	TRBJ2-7	CASSPGLAGLISYEQYF